These 9 T cell receptor beta chains came from one sample sequenced in a study of blood T cell repertoires in COVID-19. Clones were sequenced by immunoSEQ multiplex PCR, and TCRdb holds only the in-frame ones, with some missing. The data contain a few hundred thousand clones, roughly 84% of them seen just once; the ten biggest clones take up 1%. The sample taken for sequencing was peripheral blood. The receptors were sampled from a man aged 45-65 years with active or convalescent COVID-19.

The chain carries TRBV7-3 and TRBJ2-3; D is perhaps TRBD1 (6 bases). Trimming stripped 2 bases from V and 5 bases from J, with 8 bases between. Germline-derived CDR1 and CDR2 are SGHTA and FQGTGA. The CDR3 contains 13 residues. The CDR3 nucleotides are TGTGCCAGCAGCTTATTACAGGGAGATACGCAGTATTTT. This gives the protein CASSLLQGDTQYF.

This chain links TRBV7-3 with TRBJ1-3, with a weak D call TRBD1 (5 bases). V was trimmed by 4 bases and J by 4 bases, leaving 8 bases between them. CDR1 is SGHTA and CDR2 is FQGTGA in the germline V gene. There are 13 residues in the CDR3. The CDR3 sequence: CASSSGQGNTIYF. CDR3 bases: TGTGCCAGCAGCTCAGGGCAAGGAAACACCATATATTTT.

The chain recombines TRBV5-1 with TRBJ2-1; D may be TRBD1 (6 bases). Between the trimmed V and J ends, which lost 4 bases and 11 bases, there was a span of 16 bases. Per the germline V gene, CDR1 is SGHRS and CDR2 is YFSETQ. This CDR3 is 13 amino acids long. The CDR3 region has the DNA TGCGCCAGCAGCACCGCTCGGACAGAGAAGCAGTTCTTC. Amino acid sequence: CASSTARTEKQFF.

The CDR3 is CASSRDISYNSPLHF. CDR3 DNA sequence: TGTGCCAGCAGCCGCGACATCTCCTATAATTCACCCCTCCACTTT. V usage is TRBV5-6 and J usage is TRBJ1-6; D gene uncertain. In germline, CDR1 is SGHDT, CDR2 YYEEEE. The CDR3 has 15 residues. V lost 4 bases, J lost 0 bases, and 8 bases lay in between.

This clone showed up just a few times. This chain links TRBV2 with TRBJ1-5, with D tentatively TRBD1 (6 bases). The CDR3 sequence is 16 residues long. The V gene lost 5 bases and the J gene lost 2 bases, with 16 bases spanning the gap. Germline CDR1 is SNHLY and CDR2 is FYNNEI. CDR3 nucleotide sequence: TGTGCCAGCAGTCAACAGGGAATCAGCGGCAATCAGCCCCAGCATTTT. It translates to CASSQQGISGNQPQHF.

The chain uses TRBV10-2 and TRBJ1-5; D unclear. Trimming removed 6 bases at V and 1 base at J, with 10 bases between. The CDR3 consists of 14 residues. Germline V gene data show CDR1 as WSHSY and CDR2 as SAAADI. CDR3 amino acids: CASSLSGSNQPQHF. The CDR3 DNA is TGCGCCAGCAGCCTGTCGGGGAGCAATCAGCCCCAGCATTTT.

This clone occurred once. The J gene is TRBJ1-3, the V gene TRBV6-1; maybe TRBD1 (5 bases). The CDR3 is made up of 17 amino acids. Germline lookup yields CDR1 MNHNS and CDR2 SASEGT. Trimming stripped 2 bases from V and 0 bases from J, with 14 bases between. CDR3 protein: CASSERGVGNSGNTIYF. DNA of the CDR3: TGTGCCAGCAGTGAACGGGGGGTGGGGAACTCTGGAAACACCATATATTTT.

The gene calls are TRBV27 and TRBJ1-1, with 8 bases fitting TRBD1. V lost 4 bases and J lost 5; bases outside the gene matches: 6. Germline V CDR1 and CDR2: MNHEY, SMNVEV (reference sequence). There are 14 residues in the CDR3. CDR3 residues: CASSSRTGRTEAFF. In nucleotides, the CDR3 is TGTGCCAGCAGTTCTAGGACAGGGCGAACTGAAGCTTTCTTT.

The chain combines TRBV6-5 with TRBJ1-2; 10 bases agree with TRBD1. Germline V gene lookup returns CDR1 MNHEY and CDR2 SVGAGI. The CDR3 consists of 14 residues. Trimming at V came to 6 bases and at J to 6 bases, leaving 7 bases not matched to a gene. CDR3 protein: CASRSTGGWDGYTF. The DNA of the CDR3 is TGTGCCAGCAGATCGACAGGGGGCTGGGATGGCTACACCTTC.